This T cell receptor (beta chain) was identified in a study of post-analysis software for immune sequencing data (dated by TCRdb to the mid-2010s). About the investigation overall: Disease courses on record covered relapsing-remitting, secondary progressive and progressive-relapsing multiple sclerosis, though some patients had no subtype annotation. Patient repertoires were compared against roughly 12 previously published healthy control repertoires from donors aged roughly 6 to 27 years. A subset of samples was prepared in parallel using single-end sample barcoding, then pooled and co-amplified after Illumina adapter ligation. General conclusions and limits of the study: Direct clustering with F measure revealed strong co-clustering of samples prepared in the same batch, which led to a batch-effect correction. Patients showed significantly higher frequencies than controls for a handful of TRBV segments, among them TRBV5-6, TRBV5-1 and TRBV20-1. Compared with controls, multiple sclerosis patients had significantly lower normalized Chao1 diversity, a finding suggesting substantial peripheral T-cell clonal expansion. The multiple sclerosis patient group was slightly younger than the control group.

To demonstrate the VDJtools post-analysis software, the study profiled TCR beta repertoires from the peripheral blood of approximately twelve young patients with multiple sclerosis. The multiple sclerosis patients were children and adolescents ranging in age from 6 to 15 years. Receptors were amplified or captured by PCR. The data were produced on an Illumina HiSeq 2500. To reduce PCR and sequencing biases, unique molecular identifiers were incorporated into the TCR beta cDNA libraries. Every 1 to 10 million input T cells yielded approximately 500,000 cDNA molecules, meaning each molecule approximated one T cell. The patient libraries were prepared and sequenced with the same protocol used for the earlier healthy control dataset. Within a given batch, samples were prepared together, multiplexed and sequenced on the same HiSeq lane. The paper's data handling went like this. MIGEC handled the raw barcoded reads, throwing out single-read molecular identifier groups before consensus assembly and CDR3 extraction. VDJtools was used for post-analysis of the clonotype tables, with diversity normalized by down-sampling every dataset to the smallest sample size. To correct batch-related cross-sample contamination, repertoire overlap clustering matched CDR3 amino acid sequences but not nucleotide sequences. TCRdb reran the public reads through fastp at Q25 and MiXCR, keeping productive beta chains. When rows share a CDR3 protein, they turn into one entry using the most common DNA and genes. The V and J calls, along with clone size, are taken from TCRdb and not from the paper's own processing. Across this sample there are roughly 730,000 distinct CDR3 sequences, with roughly 29% seen only once. The ten largest clonotypes hold 0.55% to 0.65% of the sample.

Notes on this clonotype: Its target antigen remains unknown. Qualities for individual bases were not recorded, and no much larger clone is one base off.

A distance of 11 bases separates the germline ends of V and J, which lose 0 bases and 2 bases respectively. The CDR3 runs 14 amino acids, cysteine and phenylalanine included. Of all the DNA, just the CDR3 is kept, 42 bases in frame from base 1. CDR1 DFQATT and CDR2 SNEGSKA are derived from the germline V gene (reference sequence). The sample taken for sequencing was blood. This TCR derives from a girl between 5 and 17 years old with multiple sclerosis. The sequence links TRBV20-1 to TRBJ2-7; the D gene is possibly TRBD1 or TRBD2, with 5 bases matching each. The CDR3 sequence is CSARDTGPPYEQYF. The DNA sequence reads TGCAGTGCTAGAGATACGGGGCCGCCCTACGAGCAGTACTTC.